This T cell receptor beta chain was recovered during a study of blood T cell repertoires in COVID-19. The overall study: Donors in the United States, Italy and Spain gave samples during acute or convalescent COVID-19. Sample material is recorded as cDNA or gDNA derived from T cells, B-cell-depleted T cells, or PBMCs.

Germline CDR1 SGHRS, CDR2 YFSETQ. J was trimmed by 4 bases and V by 0 bases; bases with no gene match: 10. This CDR3 region has 18 residues. Methods used by the authors: Using reference gene primer amplification, nucleated cell counts were estimated. Here immunoSEQ multiplex PCR was the method, and the copy in TCRdb shows in-frame clones only, minus some. Clone size and V and J calls were adopted from that table, with D and trimming inferred from the DNA. The sample lists approximately 170,000 clones, more than 65% occurring once. The chain couples TRBV5-1 to TRBJ2-1; 10 bases match TRBD2. Sequencing was done on a sample of peripheral blood. The receptor was isolated from a woman older than 75 with active or convalescent COVID-19. This CDR3 reads CASSLGLPSGRMYNEQFF. The CDR3 nucleotides are TGCGCCAGCAGCTTGGGGTTGCCTAGCGGGAGAATGTACAATGAGCAGTTCTTC. Complete variable domain (other parts from reference TRBV5-1 and TRBJ2-1): KAGVTQTPRYLIKTRGQQVTLSCSPISGHRSVSWYQQTPGQGLQFLFEYFSETQRNKGNFPGRFSGRQFSNSRSEMNVSTLELGDSALYLCASSLGLPSGRMYNEQFFGPGTRLTVL.